This T cell receptor beta chain is from a study of blood T cell repertoires in COVID-19. Study-wide context: The cDNA or gDNA used as material had been derived from T cells, B-cell-depleted T cells, or PBMCs.

Authors' methods: Cell counts per sample came from amplifying reference gene primers. The table came from immunoSEQ multiplex PCR; TCRdb's copy has only in-frame clones and leaves some out. The V and J calls and clone size are taken from that table; D and trimming were inferred from the DNA. The table includes 110,000 or so clones, about 83% detected once. Trimming pared 0 bases from V and 0 bases from J, leaving 9 bases between. This CDR3 is built from 16 residues. Germline CDR1 reads LGHNA; CDR2 reads YSLEER. The clonotype originates from a man in his 70s with acute or convalescent COVID-19. The sample consisted of peripheral blood. This sequence joins TRBV4-3 and TRBJ1-3; D unclear. CDR3 region: CASSQDLSVSGNTIYF. CDR3 DNA: TGCGCCAGCAGCCAAGATCTTTCGGTCTCTGGAAACACCATATATTTT.